This T cell receptor beta chain was recovered during a study of shared clonotypes between healthy human individuals. As for the study in general: CD4 naive cells filled three plates per donor, CD4 memory three, CD8 naive two and CD8 memory one.

Sequencing was performed with immunoSEQ multiplex PCR; in TCRdb, only in-frame clones are kept and a portion is missing. The table has over a million clones, 75% to 85% seen once. As to this clone: The identical CDR3 is also encoded by other nucleotide sequences in the sample.

The length of the CDR3 is 14 residues. The V and J ends lost 0 bases and 0 bases respectively, with 7 bases between them. CDR1 SGHRS and CDR2 YFSETQ come from the germline V gene. This chain connects TRBV5-1 to TRBJ2-7; D unclear. The receptor was derived from a man aged 18 to 35 in good health. Some clones in this sample may be carry-over from other donors' samples. Sequencing used memory CD4+ T cells from PBMCs. The subset was: CD45RA-negative fraction. CDR3 region: CASSLGQSSYEQYF. DNA for the CDR3: TGCGCCAGCAGCTTGGGCCAAAGCTCCTACGAGCAGTACTTC.